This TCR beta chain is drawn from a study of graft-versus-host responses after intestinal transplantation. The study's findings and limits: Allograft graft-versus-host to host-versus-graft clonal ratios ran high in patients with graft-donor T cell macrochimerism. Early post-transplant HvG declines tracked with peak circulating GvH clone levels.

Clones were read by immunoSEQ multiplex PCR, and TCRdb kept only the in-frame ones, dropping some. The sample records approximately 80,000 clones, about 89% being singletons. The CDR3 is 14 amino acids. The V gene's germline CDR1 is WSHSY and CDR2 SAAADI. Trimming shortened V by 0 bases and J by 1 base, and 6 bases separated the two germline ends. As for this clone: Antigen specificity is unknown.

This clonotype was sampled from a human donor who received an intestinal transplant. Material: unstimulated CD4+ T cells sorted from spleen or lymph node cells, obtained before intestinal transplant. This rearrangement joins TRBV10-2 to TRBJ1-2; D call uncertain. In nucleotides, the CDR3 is TGCGCCAGCAGTGAGTCGAGGGATAACTATGGCTACACCTTC. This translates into CASSESRDNYGYTF.